This TCR beta chain came from a study of beta chain features in type 1 diabetes. In the study overall: Summed over all samples, the examined sorted cells came to some 99 million. General study results and limits: When Type 1 diabetes patients were examined, their TCRB CDR3s proved moderately but significantly shorter in all four CD4+ subsets. Cells carrying high TCR expression could end up over-represented when cDNA is sequenced.

Investigators reverse transcribed all isolated RNA, so they sequenced expressed TCRB transcripts. Libraries were prepared by immunoSEQ multiplex PCR; TCRdb keeps only in-frame clonotypes and omits some of them. Of 310,000 or so clones in the sample, around 16% were seen once. Donors contributed one heparinised blood draw apiece, averaging approximately 100 mL. This clone was counted between two and nine times. Its cognate antigen is unknown. Trimming cost V 5 bases and J 0 bases, with 10 bases left between them. This CDR3 has 14 amino acids. Germline V gene data show CDR1 as MNHEY and CDR2 as SMNVEV (reference sequence).

The sequencing input was naive CD4+ T cells from blood. The receptor was isolated from a man aged 18-30 years with type 1 diabetes. V is TRBV27 and J is TRBJ1-2, with D possibly matching TRBD1 (5 bases). Here the CDR3 DNA reads TGTGCCAGCAGTCCCCGGGGGACTAACTATGGCTACACCTTC. It yields the protein CASSPRGTNYGYTF.